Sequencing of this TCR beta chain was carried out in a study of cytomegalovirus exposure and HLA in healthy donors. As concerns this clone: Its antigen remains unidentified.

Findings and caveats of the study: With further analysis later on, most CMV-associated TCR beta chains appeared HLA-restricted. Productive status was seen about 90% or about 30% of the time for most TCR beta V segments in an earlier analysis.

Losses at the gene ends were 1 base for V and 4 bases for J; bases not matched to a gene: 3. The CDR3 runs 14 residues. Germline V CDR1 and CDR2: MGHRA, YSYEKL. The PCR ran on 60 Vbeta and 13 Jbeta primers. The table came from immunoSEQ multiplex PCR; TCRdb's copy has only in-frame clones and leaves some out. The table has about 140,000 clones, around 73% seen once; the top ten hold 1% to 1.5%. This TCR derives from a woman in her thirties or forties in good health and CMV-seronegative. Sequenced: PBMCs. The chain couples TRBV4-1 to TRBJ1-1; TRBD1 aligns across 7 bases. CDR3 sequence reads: CASSQVSGGTEAFF. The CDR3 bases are TGCGCCAGCAGCCAAGTTTCAGGGGGCACTGAAGCTTTCTTT.